The next 14 T cell receptor beta chains were all read from a single sample in a study of vaccination and CD4 T cells after COVID-19. Their specific antigens are unknown. Cultured CD4+ T cell DNA underwent sequencing with the Oncomine TCR Beta short-read assay. In TCRdb, the PCR reads were re-called with MiXCR into one record per CDR3 protein. The sample holds 12,000 or so distinct CDR3 sequences, approximately 60% seen once. Treatment of the sample: roughly 11-day PBMC culture with coronavirus spike peptide pools or control peptides (ViraFEST assay). What was sequenced was CD4+ T cells from blood, cultured in vitro. These receptor sequences come from a human donor who had recovered from COVID-19.

This clonotype was seen a few times. V usage is TRBV6-1 and J usage is TRBJ2-7; D might be TRBD1 or TRBD2, each matching 5 bases. From germline, CDR1 is MNHNS and CDR2 SASEGT. V was trimmed by 1 base and J by 2 bases, leaving 12 bases between them. The CDR3 length is 15 residues. This CDR3 reads CASSEEGTSPYEQYF. The CDR3, as DNA: TGTGCCAGCAGTGAAGAAGGGACGTCACCCTACGAGCAGTACTTC.

The genes are TRBV6-1 and TRBJ2-1; possibly TRBD1 or TRBD2 for D (6 bases each). The CDR3 contains 14 residues. Germline loops: CDR1 MNHNS, CDR2 SASEGT. Trimming pared 8 bases from V and 1 base from J, leaving 12 bases between. This CDR3 reads CASLEGDSYNEQFF. DNA for the CDR3: TGTGCCAGCTTGGAGGGGGATTCCTACAATGAGCAGTTCTTC.

J is TRBJ2-5 and V is TRBV5-1; 8 positions agree with TRBD1. Germline CDR1 and CDR2: SGHRS and YFSETQ. This CDR3 contains 14 residues. J lost 2 bases, V lost 8 bases, and 8 bases had no gene match. DNA for the CDR3: TGCGCCAGTACCCGCGGACAGGGACAAGAGACCCAGTACTTC. Amino acid sequence: CASTRGQGQETQYF. The full variable domain, completed using reference TRBV5-1 and TRBJ2-5, is KAGVTQTPRYLIKTRGQQVTLSCSPISGHRSVSWYQQTPGQGLQFLFEYFSETQRNKGNFPGRFSGRQFSNSRSEMNVSTLELGDSALYLCASTRGQGQETQYFGPGTRLLVL.

The chain uses TRBV24-1 and TRBJ2-2; 7 bases fit TRBD2. V was clipped by 8 bases and J by 6 bases; unmatched bases: 2. Germline V gives CDR1 KGHDR, CDR2 SFDVKD. There are 12 residues in the CDR3. This CDR3 reads CATTAGAGELFF. The CDR3 bases are TGTGCCACCACGGCGGGGGCCGGGGAGCTGTTTTTT.

This clonotype came up a few times. The genes are TRBV15 and TRBJ2-5, with TRBD2 as a possible D gene (5 bases). Trimming removed 0 bases at V and 1 base at J, with 6 bases between. CDR3 length: 14 amino acids. Germline CDR1 is LNHNV and CDR2 is YYDKDF (reference sequence). CDR3 loop: CATSRDGVQETQYF. The CDR3 nucleotides are TGTGCCACCAGCAGAGACGGGGTCCAAGAGACCCAGTACTTC.

This clonotype occurred a few times. The chain uses TRBV15 and TRBJ1-1, with a weak D call TRBD1 (5 bases). Germline V CDR1 and CDR2: LNHNV, YYDKDF (reference sequence). The V end was cut by 7 bases, the J end by 2 bases, with 11 bases between. This CDR3 comprises 13 residues. The CDR3 DNA reads as TGTGCCACCACAACAGGTTTTAACACTGAAGCTTTCTTT. Amino acid sequence: CATTTGFNTEAFF.

The V and J genes are TRBV20-1 and TRBJ1-5; 9 bases align to TRBD1. V lost 7 bases and J lost 0; bases outside the gene matches: 10. Germline assignment: CDR1 DFQATT and CDR2 SNEGSKA (reference sequence). This CDR3 is 16 amino acids long. As DNA, the CDR3 is TGCAGTGGGGGACAGGGTGGGGATTATAGCAATCAGCCCCAGCATTTT. Translating it yields CSGGQGGDYSNQPQHF.

V and J are TRBV9 and TRBJ1-1; D is unresolved. The germline V and J ends were trimmed by 0 bases and 4 bases, with 19 bases remaining between them. The CDR3 sequence is 17 residues long. Germline V gene data show CDR1 as SGDLS and CDR2 as YYNGEE. The CDR3 sequence: CASSVDGDYQVITEAFF. For the CDR3, the DNA is TGTGCCAGCAGCGTAGACGGAGACTATCAAGTCATCACTGAAGCTTTCTTT.

The chain joins TRBV28 to TRBJ1-2; unclear D gene. The CDR3 runs 12 residues. From germline, CDR1 is MDHEN and CDR2 SYDVKM. The V end was cut by 6 bases, the J end by 1 base, with 6 bases between. Written as DNA, the CDR3 is TGTGCCAGCAGACAGAGTAACTATGGCTACACCTTC. This encodes CASRQSNYGYTF.

This clonotype was picked up a small number of times. A read error may produce the germline difference seen at one junction end. V gene TRBV20-1 combines with J gene TRBJ2-1; D is unclear. CDR3 length: 13 amino acids. Looked up from germline, CDR1 is DFQATT and CDR2 is SNEGSKA (reference sequence). The CDR3 DNA reads TGCAGTGCTAAACAAAACTCCGACAATGAGCAGTTCTTC. Its translation is CSAKQNSDNEQFF.

This clonotype was seen only a few times. This chain links TRBV20-1 with TRBJ1-2; possible D gene TRBD1, 5 bases. The V gene lost 6 bases and the J gene lost 3 bases, with 17 bases spanning the gap. CDR1 is DFQATT, CDR2 SNEGSKA, per germline (reference sequence). The CDR3 contains 14 residues. The CDR3 DNA reads TGCAGTGCCCCCCGTGGGGCTAGGGACTATGGCTACACCTTC. Protein product: CSAPRGARDYGYTF.

The rearrangement uses TRBV20-1 and TRBJ2-7; D may be TRBD2 (5 bases). The CDR3 runs 14 residues. The germline CDR1 and CDR2 sequences are DFQATT and SNEGSKA (reference sequence). Trimming removed 2 bases at V and 0 bases at J, with 11 bases between. CDR3 DNA: TGCAGTGCTAGACCTCCGGGGTACTCCTACGAGCAGTACTTC. Protein product: CSARPPGYSYEQYF.

The chain is built from TRBV6-1 and TRBJ1-5, with TRBD1 identical over 9 bases. CDR3 size: 15 residues. V dropped 1 base and J dropped 9; count of bases not matched to a gene: 7. Germline V lookup: CDR1 MNHNS, CDR2 SASEGT. CDR3 in DNA: TGTGCCAGCAGTGAAGGGCCACAGGGGGCACGGCCCCAGCATTTT. It translates to CASSEGPQGARPQHF.

The chain couples TRBV2 to TRBJ1-6, with 8 bases fitting TRBD1. The CDR3 contains 15 residues. Trimming took 6 bases from V and 9 from J; bases not matched to a gene: 10. Germline V CDR1 and CDR2: SNHLY, FYNNEI. CDR3: CASRGNQGASSPLHF. CDR3 nucleotide sequence: TGTGCCAGCAGGGGAAACCAGGGGGCTAGTTCACCCCTCCACTTT.